The present T cell receptor (beta chain) was sequenced within a study of T cells in Graves' hyperthyroidism and ophthalmopathy. It was RNA transcripts that yielded the amplified TCR beta CDR3 regions. The HTBI primer set was used in a first-round RT-PCR of the TCR CDR3. TCRdb reprocessed the multiplex PCR reads with MiXCR, giving one entry per CDR3 protein. This sample yields hundreds of thousands of distinct CDR3 sequences, of which around 15% are seen a single time; about 3.9% belongs to the top ten. The CDR3 consists of 14 residues. V gave up 5 bases and J gave up 4 bases; unmatched junction bases: 6. It was 8.5 to 10 ml of fresh peripheral blood that supplied the PBMCs. This clonotype was observed at least ten times.

This chain links TRBV12-3 or TRBV12-4 with TRBJ1-2; TRBD1 aligns across 8 bases. This sequence originates from a woman aged 40 to 50 with Graves' ophthalmopathy. Sequencing input: blood. Written as DNA, the CDR3 is TGTGCCAGCAGTCCTGACAGGGGAGGCTATGGCTACACCTTC. Residues: CASSPDRGGYGYTF.